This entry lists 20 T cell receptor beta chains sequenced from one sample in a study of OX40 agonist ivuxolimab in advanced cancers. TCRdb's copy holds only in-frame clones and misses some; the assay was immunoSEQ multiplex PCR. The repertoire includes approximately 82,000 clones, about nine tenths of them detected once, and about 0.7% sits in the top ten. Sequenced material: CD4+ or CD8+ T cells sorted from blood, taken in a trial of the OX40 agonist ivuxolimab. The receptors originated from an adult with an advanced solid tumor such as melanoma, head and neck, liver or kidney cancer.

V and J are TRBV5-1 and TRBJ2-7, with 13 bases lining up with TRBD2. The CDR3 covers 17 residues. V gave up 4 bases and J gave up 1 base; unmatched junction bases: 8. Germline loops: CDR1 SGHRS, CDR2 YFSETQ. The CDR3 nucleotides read TGCGCCAGCAGCCCCGGGACTAGCGGGACCGTTTCCTACGAGCAGTACTTC. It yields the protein CASSPGTSGTVSYEQYF.

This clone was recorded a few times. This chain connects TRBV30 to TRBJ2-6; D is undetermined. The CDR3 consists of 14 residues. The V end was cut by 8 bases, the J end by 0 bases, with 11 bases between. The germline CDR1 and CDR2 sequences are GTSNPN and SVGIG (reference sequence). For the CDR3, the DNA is TGTGCCGGAACTAAGAGCTCTGGGGCCAACGTCCTGACTTTC. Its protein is CAGTKSSGANVLTF.

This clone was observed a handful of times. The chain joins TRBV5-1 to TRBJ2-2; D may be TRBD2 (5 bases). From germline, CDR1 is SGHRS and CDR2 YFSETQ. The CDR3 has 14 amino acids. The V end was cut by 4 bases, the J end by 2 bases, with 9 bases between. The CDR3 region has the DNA TGCGCCAGCAGCCTGACTACTAACACCGGGGAGCTGTTTTTT. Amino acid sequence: CASSLTTNTGELFF.

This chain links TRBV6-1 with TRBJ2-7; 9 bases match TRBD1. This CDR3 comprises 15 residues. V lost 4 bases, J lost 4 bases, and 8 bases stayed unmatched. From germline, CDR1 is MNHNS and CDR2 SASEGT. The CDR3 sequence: CASSGLPTGGYEQYF. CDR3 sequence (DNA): TGTGCCAGCAGTGGCCTACCGACAGGGGGATACGAGCAGTACTTC.

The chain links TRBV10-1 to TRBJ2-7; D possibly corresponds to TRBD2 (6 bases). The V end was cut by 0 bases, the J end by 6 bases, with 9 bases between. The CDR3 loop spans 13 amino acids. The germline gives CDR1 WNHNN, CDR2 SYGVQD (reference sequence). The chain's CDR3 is CASSESKGGEQYF. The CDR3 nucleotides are TGCGCCAGCAGTGAGTCGAAGGGAGGCGAGCAGTACTTC.

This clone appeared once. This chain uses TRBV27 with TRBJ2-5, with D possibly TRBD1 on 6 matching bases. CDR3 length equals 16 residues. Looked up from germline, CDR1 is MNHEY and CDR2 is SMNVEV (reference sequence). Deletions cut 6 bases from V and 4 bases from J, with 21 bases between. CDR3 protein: CASRFSSGAARETQYF. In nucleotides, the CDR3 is TGTGCCAGCAGATTCTCTTCAGGGGCGGCGCGAGAGACCCAGTACTTC.

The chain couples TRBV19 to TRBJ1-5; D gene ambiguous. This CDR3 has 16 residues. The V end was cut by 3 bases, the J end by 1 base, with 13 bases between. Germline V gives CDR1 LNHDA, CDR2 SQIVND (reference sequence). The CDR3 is CASSILGVGSNQPQHF. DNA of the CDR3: TGTGCCAGTAGTATTCTCGGGGTCGGGAGCAATCAGCCCCAGCATTTT.

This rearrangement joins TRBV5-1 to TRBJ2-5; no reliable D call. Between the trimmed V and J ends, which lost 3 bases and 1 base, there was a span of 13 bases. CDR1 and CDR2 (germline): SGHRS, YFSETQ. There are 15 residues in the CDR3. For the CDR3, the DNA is TGCGCCAGCAGCTCCGACGTGCTCGCCCAAGAGACCCAGTACTTC. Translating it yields CASSSDVLAQETQYF.

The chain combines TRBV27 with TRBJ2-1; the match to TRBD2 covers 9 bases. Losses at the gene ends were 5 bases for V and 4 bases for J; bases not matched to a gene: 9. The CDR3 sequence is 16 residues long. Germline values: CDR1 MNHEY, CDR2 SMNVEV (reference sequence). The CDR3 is CASSPWSSGIYNEQFF. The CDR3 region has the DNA TGTGCCAGCAGTCCGTGGTCTAGCGGGATTTACAATGAGCAGTTCTTC.

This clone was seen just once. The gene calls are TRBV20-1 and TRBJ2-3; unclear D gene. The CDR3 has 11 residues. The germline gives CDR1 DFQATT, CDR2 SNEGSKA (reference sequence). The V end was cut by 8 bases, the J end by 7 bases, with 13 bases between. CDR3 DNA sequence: TGCAGTCGGCGGCTAGGGAATACGCAGTATTTT. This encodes CSRRLGNTQYF.

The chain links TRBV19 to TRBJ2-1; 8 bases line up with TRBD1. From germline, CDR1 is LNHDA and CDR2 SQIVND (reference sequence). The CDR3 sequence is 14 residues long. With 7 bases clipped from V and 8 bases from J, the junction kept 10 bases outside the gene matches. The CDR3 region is CASKNGQGRYEQFF. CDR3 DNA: TGTGCCAGTAAGAACGGACAGGGTCGTTATGAGCAGTTCTTC.

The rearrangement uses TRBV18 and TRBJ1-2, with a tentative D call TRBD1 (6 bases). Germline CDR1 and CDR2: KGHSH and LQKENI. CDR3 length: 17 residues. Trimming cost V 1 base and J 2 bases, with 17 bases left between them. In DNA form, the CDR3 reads TGTGCCAGCTCACCACAGATAAGGAGACAGGCCAACTATGGCTACACCTTC. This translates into CASSPQIRRQANYGYTF.

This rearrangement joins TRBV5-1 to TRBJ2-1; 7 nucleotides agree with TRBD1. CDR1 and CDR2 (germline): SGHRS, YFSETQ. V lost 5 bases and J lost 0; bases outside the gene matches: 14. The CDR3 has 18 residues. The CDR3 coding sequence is TGCGCCAGCAGAAACAGGGGTGGGTTAATATCCTCCTACAATGAGCAGTTCTTC. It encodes CASRNRGGLISSYNEQFF.

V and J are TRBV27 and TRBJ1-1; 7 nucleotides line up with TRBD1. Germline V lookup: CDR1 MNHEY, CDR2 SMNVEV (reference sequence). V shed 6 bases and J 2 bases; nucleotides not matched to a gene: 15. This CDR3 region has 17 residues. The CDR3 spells CASSTGAGQYLNTEAFF. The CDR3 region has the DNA TGTGCCAGCAGCACAGGGGCCGGCCAATACTTAAACACTGAAGCTTTCTTT.

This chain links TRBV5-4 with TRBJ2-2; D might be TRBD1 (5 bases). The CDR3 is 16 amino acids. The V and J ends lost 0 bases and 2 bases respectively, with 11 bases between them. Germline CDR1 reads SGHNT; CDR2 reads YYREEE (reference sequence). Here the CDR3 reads CASSLGQSDNTGELFF. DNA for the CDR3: TGTGCCAGCAGCTTGGGACAGTCCGATAACACCGGGGAGCTGTTTTTT.

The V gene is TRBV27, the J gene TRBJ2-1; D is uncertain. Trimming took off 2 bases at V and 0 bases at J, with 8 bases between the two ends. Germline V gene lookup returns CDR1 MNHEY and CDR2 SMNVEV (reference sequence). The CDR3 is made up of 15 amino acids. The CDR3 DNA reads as TGTGCCAGCAGTTTAGACCCCGGCTCCTACAATGAGCAGTTCTTC. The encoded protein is CASSLDPGSYNEQFF.

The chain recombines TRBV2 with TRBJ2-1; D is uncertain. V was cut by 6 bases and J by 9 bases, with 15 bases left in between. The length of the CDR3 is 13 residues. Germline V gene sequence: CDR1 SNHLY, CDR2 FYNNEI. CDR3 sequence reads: CASREPVVAEQFF. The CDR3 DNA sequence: TGTGCCAGCAGGGAACCGGTTGTCGCTGAGCAGTTCTTC.

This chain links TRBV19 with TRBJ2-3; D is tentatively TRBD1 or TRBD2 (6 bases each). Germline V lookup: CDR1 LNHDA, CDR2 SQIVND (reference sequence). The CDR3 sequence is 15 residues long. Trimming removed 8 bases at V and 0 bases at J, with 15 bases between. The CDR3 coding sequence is TGTGCCAGTTTTTCGGGGGCGGAAAGCACAGATACGCAGTATTTT. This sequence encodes CASFSGAESTDTQYF.

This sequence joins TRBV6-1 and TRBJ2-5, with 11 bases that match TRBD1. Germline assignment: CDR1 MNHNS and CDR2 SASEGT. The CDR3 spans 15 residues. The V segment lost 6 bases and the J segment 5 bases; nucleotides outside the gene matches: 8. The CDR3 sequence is CASSTTGTGGETQYF. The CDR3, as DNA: TGTGCCAGCAGCACTACCGGGACAGGGGGGGAGACCCAGTACTTC.

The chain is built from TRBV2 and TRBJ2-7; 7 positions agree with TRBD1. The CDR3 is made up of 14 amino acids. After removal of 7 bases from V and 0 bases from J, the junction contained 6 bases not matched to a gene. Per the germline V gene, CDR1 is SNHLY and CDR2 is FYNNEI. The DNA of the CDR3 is TGTGCCAGCATCTATGACAGGGACTCCTACGAGCAGTACTTC. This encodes CASIYDRDSYEQYF.